The T cell receptor beta chain described here comes from a study of beta chain features in type 1 diabetes. Note on this clone: Its specificity is unknown.

Study results and limitations: Cells that show high TCR expression could be over-represented by cDNA sequencing. A greater similarity of naive, central memory and Treg TCRB repertoires was seen among patients than among healthy donors. Resolution of whether HLA type affects TCRB rearrangement was not achieved here.

Germline-derived CDR1 and CDR2 are SGHTA and FQGNSA. The V gene end was trimmed by 5 bases and the J gene end by 8 bases; junction bases not matched to a gene: 11. The CDR3 has 14 residues. The investigators reverse transcribed all of the isolated RNA, so they sequenced expressed TCRB transcripts. TCRdb's table, derived via immunoSEQ multiplex PCR, lists solely in-frame clones and lacks some. The sample holds about 930,000 clones, about a sixth seen once. Source material: naive CD4+ T cells from blood. This chain links TRBV7-2 with TRBJ1-2; 7 bases are a match to TRBD1. The receptor was isolated from a woman aged 18-29 years in good health. The CDR3 DNA reads as TGTGCCAGCAGCCAACATGACAGGGCTTGGGGCTACACCTTC. Translation: CASSQHDRAWGYTF.